Listed below are T cell receptor beta chains from one sample, sequenced in a study of memory CD4+ T cells and cytomegalovirus serostatus. TCRdb's copy holds only in-frame clones and misses some; the assay was immunoSEQ multiplex PCR. The sample contains over 45,000 clones, 82% of which appear only once. The sample consisted of memory CD4+ T cells from blood. The receptor source for this set is an adult in good health and CMV-seronegative. Each CDR3 is given with its conserved first and last residue. D genes are given only for firm matches. Clone size appears in some rows only: once, few, many, or a class for an expanded clone.

abundance	d_gene	j_gene	v_gene	CDR3aa	CDR3nt
.	.	TRBJ2-5	TRBV28	CASSFGGSEETQYF	TGTGCCAGCAGTTTCGGGGGCTCGGAAGAGACCCAGTACTTC
.	.	TRBJ2-7	TRBV7-8	CASKPNSYEQYF	TGTGCCAGTAAACCTAACTCCTACGAGCAGTACTTC
.	.	TRBJ1-2	TRBV2	CASSEAETGTF	TGTGCCAGCAGTGAAGCGGAGACGGGCACCTTC
once	TRBD1	TRBJ1-2	TRBV10-3	CAISVGSRGSGYTF	TGTGCCATCAGTGTAGGGTCCAGGGGGAGCGGCTACACCTTC
once	.	TRBJ2-5	TRBV7-9	CASSYRTESRQETQYF	TGTGCCAGCAGTTATAGGACAGAGAGTCGACAAGAGACCCAGTACTTC
.	.	TRBJ1-2	TRBV5-6	CASSFVGKPSGYTF	TGTGCCAGCAGCTTCGTTGGCAAACCAAGCGGCTACACCTTC
few	TRBD1	TRBJ1-5	TRBV7-2	CASSSWTGQYSNQPQHF	TGTGCCAGCAGCTCTTGGACAGGGCAATATAGCAATCAGCCCCAGCATTTT
.	TRBD1	TRBJ1-4	TRBV19	CASSRRTGINEKLFF	TGTGCCAGTAGTCGGAGGACAGGCATTAATGAAAAACTGTTTTTT
.	.	TRBJ2-3	TRBV7-9	CASSLGERSTDTQYF	TGTGCCAGCAGCTTAGGGGAGCGGAGCACAGATACGCAGTATTTT
.	TRBD1	TRBJ2-7	TRBV5-1	CASRSPGGTYEQYF	TGCGCCAGCAGGAGTCCAGGGGGAACCTACGAGCAGTACTTC
.	TRBD1	TRBJ2-5	TRBV7-9	CSVVETGGQETQYF	TGTTCTGTAGTGGAGACAGGGGGACAAGAGACCCAGTACTTC
.	TRBD1	TRBJ2-7	TRBV5-5	CASSLAVGTVPYEQYF	TGTGCCAGCAGCTTGGCCGTAGGGACAGTGCCCTACGAGCAGTACTTC
.	TRBD1	TRBJ2-7	TRBV6-6	CASRDRVWGEQYF	TGTGCCAGCAGGGACAGGGTCTGGGGTGAGCAGTACTTC
.	TRBD1	TRBJ2-7	TRBV7-9	CASSTGTGGVEQYF	TGTGCCAGCAGCACCGGGACAGGGGGCGTTGAGCAGTACTTC
.	TRBD2	TRBJ2-1	TRBV28	CASSPVGLAASGGNEQFF	TGTGCCAGCAGTCCGGTGGGGCTAGCGGCCTCCGGGGGGAATGAGCAGTTCTTC
.	TRBD1	TRBJ2-7	TRBV19	CASTSTGMQYF	TGTGCCAGTACATCGACAGGGATGCAGTACTTC
.	.	TRBJ1-6	TRBV28	CASSLFIQGSSPLHF	TGTGCCAGCAGTTTATTCATCCAGGGTAGTTCACCCCTCCACTTT
.	TRBD2	TRBJ2-1	TRBV5-1	CASSLDTSGGYYNEQFF	TGCGCCAGCAGCTTGGATACTAGCGGGGGCTACTACAATGAGCAGTTCTTC
.	.	TRBJ1-5	TRBV30	CAWSVQGGVRGNQPQHF	TGTGCCTGGAGTGTACAGGGAGGGGTCCGGGGCAATCAGCCCCAGCATTTT
.	.	TRBJ1-2	TRBV6-6	CASSLQDYYGYTF	TGTGCCAGCAGCCTACAGGATTACTATGGCTACACCTTC
.	TRBD1	TRBJ2-3	TRBV5-4	CASTLQGIDTQYF	TGTGCCAGCACCTTACAGGGGATAGATACGCAGTATTTT
.	TRBD1	TRBJ1-2	TRBV2	CASSEGTGVNGYTF	TGTGCCAGCAGTGAGGGGACAGGGGTTAATGGCTACACCTTC
few	.	TRBJ2-1	TRBV18	CASFDRPNEQFF	TGTGCCAGCTTTGACAGACCCAATGAGCAGTTCTTC
.	.	TRBJ2-3	TRBV27	CASSSPSLKGSTTDTQYF	TGTGCCAGCAGTTCCCCCAGTTTGAAGGGATCGACCACAGATACGCAGTATTTT
.	.	TRBJ1-1	TRBV5-6	CASSSGRWVRHTEAFF	TGTGCCAGCAGCTCAGGGAGATGGGTCCGACACACTGAAGCTTTCTTT
.	.	TRBJ1-3	TRBV6-5	CAVGDGQRSGNTIYF	TGTGCCGTCGGGGACGGCCAGCGATCTGGAAACACCATATATTTT
.	.	TRBJ2-7	TRBV11-2	CASTSYHYEQYF	TGTGCCAGCACTTCGTACCACTACGAGCAGTACTTC
once	.	TRBJ2-3	TRBV28	CASIPSGVNTQYF	TGTGCCAGCATCCCCTCAGGGGTGAATACGCAGTATTTT
.	.	TRBJ1-2	TRBV7-2	CASSPRLGEVYGYTF	TGTGCCAGCAGCCCCCGTTTGGGGGAGGTCTATGGCTACACCTTC
.	.	TRBJ1-5	TRBV5-1	CASSLVQGGQPQHF	TGCGCCAGCAGCTTGGTACAGGGAGGTCAGCCCCAGCATTTT
.	.	TRBJ2-2	TRBV29-1	CSVEISSGTGELFF	TGCAGCGTTGAAATCAGCAGTGGCACCGGGGAGCTGTTTTTT
.	.	TRBJ1-5	TRBV6-6	CASSTGTEFYQPQHF	TGTGCCAGCAGTACCGGGACTGAATTCTATCAGCCCCAGCATTTT
.	.	TRBJ2-3	TRBV7-3	CASSFTGRADTQYF	TGTGCCAGCAGCTTTACCGGCCGTGCAGATACGCAGTATTTT
.	.	TRBJ2-1	TRBV7-8	CASSEQGAVDEQFF	TGTGCCAGCAGCGAACAGGGAGCGGTCGATGAGCAGTTCTTC
once	.	TRBJ1-1	TRBV6-5	CASSYSKGRLNTEAFF	TGTGCCAGCAGTTACTCTAAGGGACGGCTGAACACTGAAGCTTTCTTT
few	.	TRBJ1-6	TRBV9	CASSPEGGLTPLHF	TGTGCCAGCAGCCCAGAAGGGGGTCTGACACCCCTCCACTTT
.	TRBD2	TRBJ2-3	TRBV4-2	CASRDQRGLTDTQYF	TGTGCCAGCAGGGACCAGCGGGGACTCACAGATACGCAGTATTTT
.	TRBD1	TRBJ2-5	TRBV6-5	CASNRHRGETQYF	TGTGCCAGCAACCGACACAGGGGGGAGACCCAGTACTTC
.	.	TRBJ1-1	TRBV7-9	CASSSQGRNTEAFF	TGTGCCAGCAGCTCACAGGGCAGGAACACTGAAGCTTTCTTT
few	.	TRBJ1-6	TRBV5-6	CASSLNRVGSPLHF	TGTGCCAGCAGCTTGAATAGGGTGGGTTCACCCCTCCACTTT
.	.	TRBJ1-1	TRBV5-6	CASSLGRGYTEAFF	TGTGCCAGCAGCTTGGGCAGGGGATACACTGAAGCTTTCTTT
.	.	TRBJ2-7	TRBV15	CATSRDQKGTEQYF	TGTGCCACCAGCAGAGATCAAAAGGGAACCGAGCAGTACTTC
.	.	TRBJ2-5	TRBV5-1	CASSLEGQGGVEETQYF	TGCGCCAGCAGCTTGGAAGGACAGGGAGGGGTTGAAGAGACCCAGTACTTC
.	.	TRBJ1-6	TRBV5-1	CASSLMDNSPLHF	TGCGCCAGCAGCTTGATGGATAATTCACCCCTCCACTTT
once	.	TRBJ2-7	TRBV7-2	CASSHREEQYF	TGTGCCAGCAGTCACAGGGAAGAGCAGTACTTC
once	.	TRBJ1-6	TRBV7-3	CASSPPHRGQRSYNSPLHF	TGTGCCAGCAGCCCGCCCCACCGCGGACAGCGCTCCTATAATTCACCCCTCCACTTT
.	.	TRBJ2-7	TRBV7-2	CASSFSRFLEQYF	TGTGCCAGCAGCTTCTCCAGGTTCTTGGAGCAGTACTTC
.	TRBD1	TRBJ1-4	TRBV2	CASSGGGTGNEKLFF	TGTGCCAGCAGTGGGGGGGGGACAGGGAACGAAAAACTGTTTTTT
.	TRBD1	TRBJ2-2	TRBV7-9	CASSPLQGSNTGELFF	TGTGCCAGCAGCCCTTTACAGGGGTCCAACACCGGGGAGCTGTTTTTT
.	TRBD2	TRBJ2-3	TRBV7-9	CASSPGLAGHTDTQYF	TGTGCCAGCAGCCCAGGGCTAGCGGGGCACACAGATACGCAGTATTTT
.	.	TRBJ1-2	TRBV11-2	CASSLEQAYGYTF	TGTGCCAGCAGCTTAGAACAGGCCTATGGCTACACCTTC
.	TRBD2	TRBJ2-2	TRBV15	CATSRDQRGAAGELFF	TGTGCCACCAGCAGAGATCAGCGGGGGGCGGCCGGGGAGCTGTTTTTT
once	TRBD1	TRBJ2-7	TRBV6-5	CASSYSSRTGDHEQYF	TGTGCCAGCAGTTACTCGAGCAGGACAGGGGACCACGAGCAGTACTTC